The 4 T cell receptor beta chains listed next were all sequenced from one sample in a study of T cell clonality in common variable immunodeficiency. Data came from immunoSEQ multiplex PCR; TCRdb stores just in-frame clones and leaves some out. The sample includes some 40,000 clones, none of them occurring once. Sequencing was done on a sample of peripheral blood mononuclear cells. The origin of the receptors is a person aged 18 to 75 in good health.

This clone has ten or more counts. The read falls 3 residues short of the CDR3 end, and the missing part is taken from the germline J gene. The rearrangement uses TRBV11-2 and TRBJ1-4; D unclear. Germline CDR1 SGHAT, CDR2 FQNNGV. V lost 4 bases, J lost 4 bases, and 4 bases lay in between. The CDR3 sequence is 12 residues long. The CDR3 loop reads CASSSVNEKLFF. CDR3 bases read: TGTGCCAGCAGCTCGGTTAATGAAAAA.

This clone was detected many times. The CDR3 is CASSLGVGENSPLHF. The CDR3 bases that were read are TGCGCCAGCAGCTTGGGGGTAGGGGAAAATTCACCC. V usage is TRBV5-1 and J usage is TRBJ1-6, with TRBD1 as a possible D gene (5 bases). The observed sequence ends 3 residues before the CDR3 terminus, with the missing tail filled in from the germline J gene. The V end was cut by 0 bases, the J end by 7 bases, with 11 bases between. The germline V gene encodes CDR1 SGHRS and CDR2 YFSETQ. The CDR3 is 15 amino acids.

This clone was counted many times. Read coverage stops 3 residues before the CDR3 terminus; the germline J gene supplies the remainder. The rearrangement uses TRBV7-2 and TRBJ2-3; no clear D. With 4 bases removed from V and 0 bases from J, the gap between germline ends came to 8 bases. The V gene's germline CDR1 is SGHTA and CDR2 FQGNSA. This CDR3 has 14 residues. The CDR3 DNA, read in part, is TGTGCCAGCAGCTCCCAAATTAGCACAGATACG. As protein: CASSSQISTDT. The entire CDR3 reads CASSSQISTDTQYF.

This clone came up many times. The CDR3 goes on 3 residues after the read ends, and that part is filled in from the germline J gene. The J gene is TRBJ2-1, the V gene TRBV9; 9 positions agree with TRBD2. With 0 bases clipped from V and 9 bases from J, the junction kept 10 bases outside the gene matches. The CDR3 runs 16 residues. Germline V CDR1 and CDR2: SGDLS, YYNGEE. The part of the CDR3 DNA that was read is TGTGCCAGCAGCGTAGGCGGTAGCGGGAGATATGTTGAG. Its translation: CASSVGGSGRYVE. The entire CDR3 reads CASSVGGSGRYVEQFF.